Sequencing of this TCR beta chain was carried out in a study of response to subunit inactivated influenza vaccine (dated by TCRdb to 2016 to 2019). With regard to the full study: To follow how T cells responded to a trivalent subunit inactivated influenza vaccine, the researchers relied on deep quantitative profiling of the T cell receptor repertoire.

Library preparation was by RT-PCR. Instrument used: Illumina HiSeq 2500. Clones were called with MiXCR by TCRdb after fastp trimmed the public reads at Q25, and only in-frame beta chains were retained. Identical CDR3 proteins give one entry, which carries the most common genes and DNA. For this sample the table gives about 500,000 distinct CDR3 sequences, of which approximately 15% were detected only once. The ten largest clones capture less than 4% of the sample. The germline V gene sets CDR1 to SQVTM and CDR2 to ANQGSEA. From cysteine to phenylalanine, the CDR3 is 14 amino acids long. Just CDR3 DNA is preserved here, 42 bases in frame from base 1. V is clipped by 4 bases and J by 0 bases, and the sequence between their germline boundaries is 12 bases long. This clonotype has more than one count but fewer than ten. This clone's antigen is unknown. The input lacks base qualities; no much larger clone sits a single base away.

The research as a whole found: According to the authors, only a limited number of new T cells may be recruited by each seasonal influenza vaccination.

The sequence derives from a man between 50 and 70 years old who received an inactivated influenza vaccine. Donor details come from another sample of the same person, matched by shared clones. Here the sequenced sample was CD4+ T cells sorted from PBMCs, taken around 25 months after vaccination. The rearranged chain carries TRBV29-1 and TRBJ1-1; perhaps TRBD1 is the D gene, with 5 bases matching. The CDR3 corresponds to CSVGVRGMNTEAFF. The DNA sequence follows: TGCAGCGTTGGGGTTAGGGGAATGAACACTGAAGCTTTCTTT.